The present T cell receptor beta chain was sequenced within a study of monozygotic twins with inflammatory bowel disease. Study observations and caveats: Especially with disease activity, IBD patients had fewer clonotypes in common with others than healthy twins did. With inverse Simpson as the measure, TCRbeta diversity was lower in IBD patients than in healthy co-twins.

From its re-call of the 5' RACE reads, TCRdb lists each CDR3 protein once, without DNA. Its table records some 160,000 distinct CDR3 sequences. Germline V lookup: CDR1 SNHLY, CDR2 FYNNEI. The CDR3 is 15 amino acids. Per donor there was one draw, yielding a blood sample of approximately 2.4 ml. As regards this clonotype: No antigen is known for it.

The sequenced sample was blood. This chain joins TRBV2 and TRBJ2-2; TCRdb designates TRBD2, a call that cannot be tested without DNA. This clonotype was sampled from a human donor with ulcerative colitis or Crohn's disease, or a healthy co-twin of an affected twin (not recorded which). CDR3: CASSDRGLATGELFF.